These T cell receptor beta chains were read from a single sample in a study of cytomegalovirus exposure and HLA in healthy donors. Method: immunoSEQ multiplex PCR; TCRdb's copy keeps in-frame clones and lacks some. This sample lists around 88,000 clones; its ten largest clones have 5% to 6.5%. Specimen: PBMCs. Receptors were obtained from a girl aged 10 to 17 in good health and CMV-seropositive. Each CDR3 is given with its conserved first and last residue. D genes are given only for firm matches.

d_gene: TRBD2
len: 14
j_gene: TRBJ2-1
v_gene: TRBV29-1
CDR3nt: TGCAGCCTGGGGCGGGGGGACGCCTACAATGAGCAGTTCTTC
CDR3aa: CSLGRGDAYNEQFF

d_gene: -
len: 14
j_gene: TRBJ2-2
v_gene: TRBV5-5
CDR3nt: TGTGCCAGCAGCTTGCAGGGAAACACCGGGGAGCTGTTTTTT
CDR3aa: CASSLQGNTGELFF

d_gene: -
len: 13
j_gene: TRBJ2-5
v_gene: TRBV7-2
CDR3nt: TGTGCCAGCAGCTTTGGGGGCCGGGAGACCCAGTACTTC
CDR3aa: CASSFGGRETQYF

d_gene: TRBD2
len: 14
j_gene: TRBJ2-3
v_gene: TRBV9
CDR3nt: TGTGCCAGCAGCGTAGCTCTAGCGGAAAATACGCAGTATTTT
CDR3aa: CASSVALAENTQYF

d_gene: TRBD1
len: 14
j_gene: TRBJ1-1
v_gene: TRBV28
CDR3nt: TGTGCCAGCGGACTGACAGGGGGAAACACTGAAGCTTTCTTT
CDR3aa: CASGLTGGNTEAFF

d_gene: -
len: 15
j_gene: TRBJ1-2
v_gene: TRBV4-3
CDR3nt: TGCGCCAGCAGCCAAGATGAGGGTTTTAGCTATGGCTACACCTTC
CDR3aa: CASSQDEGFSYGYTF

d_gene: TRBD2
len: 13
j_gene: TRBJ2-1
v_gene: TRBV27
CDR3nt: TGTGCCAGCAGTCCTCTAGCGGGTCCTGAGCAGTTCTTC
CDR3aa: CASSPLAGPEQFF

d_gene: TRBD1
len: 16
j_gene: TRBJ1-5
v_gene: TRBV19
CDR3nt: TGTGCCAGTAGTGTCGACAGGGGTCGGGGCAATCAGCCCCAGCATTTT
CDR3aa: CASSVDRGRGNQPQHF

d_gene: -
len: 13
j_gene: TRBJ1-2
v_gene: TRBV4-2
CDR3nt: TGTGCCAGCAGCCAAGCGCAGGGCCAGAGCTACACCTTC
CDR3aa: CASSQAQGQSYTF

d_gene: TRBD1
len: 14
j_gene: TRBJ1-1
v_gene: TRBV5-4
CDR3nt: TGTGCCAGCAGCTCCGGACAGGCGAACACTGAAGCTTTCTTT
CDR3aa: CASSSGQANTEAFF

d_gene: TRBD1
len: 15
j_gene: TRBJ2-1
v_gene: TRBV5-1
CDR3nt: TGCGCCAGCAGCCTGGGACAGGGGGCCTACAATGAGCAGTTCTTC
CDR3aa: CASSLGQGAYNEQFF

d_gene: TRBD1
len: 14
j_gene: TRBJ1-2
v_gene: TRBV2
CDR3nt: TGTGCCAGCACGAGGCAGGGGGCCTACTATGGCTACACCTTC
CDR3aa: CASTRQGAYYGYTF

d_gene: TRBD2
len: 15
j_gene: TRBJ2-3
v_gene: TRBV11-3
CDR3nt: TGTGCCAGCAGCTTTTTGCGGGGGGGCCGAGATACGCAGTATTTT
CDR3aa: CASSFLRGGRDTQYF

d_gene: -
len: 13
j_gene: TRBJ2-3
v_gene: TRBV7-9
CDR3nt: TGTGCCAGCAGCTTAGCCCTAACAGATACGCAGTATTTT
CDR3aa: CASSLALTDTQYF

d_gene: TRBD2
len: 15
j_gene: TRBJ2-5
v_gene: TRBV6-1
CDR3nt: TGTGCCAGCGGAAGGCCTAGCGGGGGTCTGGAGACCCAGTACTTC
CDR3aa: CASGRPSGGLETQYF

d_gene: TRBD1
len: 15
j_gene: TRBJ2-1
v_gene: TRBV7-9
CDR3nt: TGTGCCAGCAGCCGCCGGGACAGGGGCGACAATGAGCAGTTCTTC
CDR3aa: CASSRRDRGDNEQFF

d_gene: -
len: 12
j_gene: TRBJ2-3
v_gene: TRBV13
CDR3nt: TGTGCCAGCAGCGTACTAGCTGGCGAGCAGTATTTT
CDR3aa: CASSVLAGEQYF

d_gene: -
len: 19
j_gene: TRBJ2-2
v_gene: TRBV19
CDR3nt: TGTGCCAGTAGTACCCCCGTAGACAGAACCGTCGCGAACACCGGGGAGCTGTTTTTT
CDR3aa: CASSTPVDRTVANTGELFF

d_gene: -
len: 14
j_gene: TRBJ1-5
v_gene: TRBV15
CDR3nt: TGTGCCACCAGCCTTGCTGGGGGCGATCAGCCCCAGCATTTT
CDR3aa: CATSLAGGDQPQHF

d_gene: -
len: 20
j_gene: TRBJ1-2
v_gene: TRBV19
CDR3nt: TGTGCCAGTAGTATAGAGGTAGCGGGACGGACCCACACCCTTAACTATGGCTACACCTTC
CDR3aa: CASSIEVAGRTHTLNYGYTF

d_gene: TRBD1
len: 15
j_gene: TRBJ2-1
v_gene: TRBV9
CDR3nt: TGTGCCAGCAGCGCGACCGGGACAGGAGACAATGAGCAGTTCTTC
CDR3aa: CASSATGTGDNEQFF

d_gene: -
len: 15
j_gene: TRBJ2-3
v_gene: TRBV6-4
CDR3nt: TGTGCCAGCAGTGCCCAGGGTTCTAGCACAGATACGCAGTATTTT
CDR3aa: CASSAQGSSTDTQYF

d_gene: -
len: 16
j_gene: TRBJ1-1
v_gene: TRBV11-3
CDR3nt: TGTGCCAGCAGCTTAGATTCAGGGTGGGGGAACACTGAAGCTTTCTTT
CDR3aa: CASSLDSGWGNTEAFF

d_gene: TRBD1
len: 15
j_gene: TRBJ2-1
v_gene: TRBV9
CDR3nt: TGTGCCAGCAGCGCAGGACAGGCGCTCTACAATGAGCAGTTCTTC
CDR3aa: CASSAGQALYNEQFF

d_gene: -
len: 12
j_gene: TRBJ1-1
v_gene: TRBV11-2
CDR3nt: TGTGCCAGCAGGGAGGGGACCACTGAAGCTTTCTTT
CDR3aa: CASREGTTEAFF

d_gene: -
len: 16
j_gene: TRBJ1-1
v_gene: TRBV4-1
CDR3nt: TGCGCCAGCAGCCAAACTTCGGTGGGGGCTAACACTGAAGCTTTCTTT
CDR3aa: CASSQTSVGANTEAFF

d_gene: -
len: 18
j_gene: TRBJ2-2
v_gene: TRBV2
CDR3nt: TGTGCCAGCAGTGGTGTGTTTTGGCAGGGGTATTTCGCCGGGGAGCTGTTTTTT
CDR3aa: CASSGVFWQGYFAGELFF

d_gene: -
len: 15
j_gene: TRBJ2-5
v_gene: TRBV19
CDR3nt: TGTGCCAGCAGGCCCCGAGGGGGAAAGCAAGAGACCCAGTACTTC
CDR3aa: CASRPRGGKQETQYF

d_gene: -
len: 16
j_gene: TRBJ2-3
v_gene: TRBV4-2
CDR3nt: TGTGCCAGCAGCCAGCTTACAGGTGGTTTCACAGATACGCAGTATTTT
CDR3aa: CASSQLTGGFTDTQYF

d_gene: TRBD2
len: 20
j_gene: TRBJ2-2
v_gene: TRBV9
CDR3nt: TGTGCCAGCAGCGTAGCTTCCGGTCGTTCTAGCGGGGGGTCGACCGGGGAGCTGTTTTTT
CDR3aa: CASSVASGRSSGGSTGELFF

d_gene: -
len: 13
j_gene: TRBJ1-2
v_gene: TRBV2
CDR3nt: TGTGCCAGCAGTGAAGGGCAGGGTGGTGGCTACACCTTC
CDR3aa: CASSEGQGGGYTF

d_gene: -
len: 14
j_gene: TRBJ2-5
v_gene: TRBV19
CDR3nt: TGTGCCAGTAGTTTGGGGAGATACCAAGAGACCCAGTACTTC
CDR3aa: CASSLGRYQETQYF

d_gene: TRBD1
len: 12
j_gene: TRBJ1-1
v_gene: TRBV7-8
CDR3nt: TGTGCCAGCAGCTCCGGGACAGACGAAGCTTTCTTT
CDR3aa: CASSSGTDEAFF

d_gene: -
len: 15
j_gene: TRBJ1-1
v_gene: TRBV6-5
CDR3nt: TGTGCCAGCAGTTACTCGGGACTCGGGGGCACTGAAGCTTTCTTT
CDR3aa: CASSYSGLGGTEAFF

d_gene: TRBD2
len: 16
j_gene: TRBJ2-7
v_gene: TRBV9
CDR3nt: TGTGCCAGCAGCGTGGGGACTAGCGGGGGAACCTACGAGCAGTACTTC
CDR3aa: CASSVGTSGGTYEQYF

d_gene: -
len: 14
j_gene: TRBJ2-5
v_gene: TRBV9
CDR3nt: TGTGCCAGCAGCGTAGCCCCGGGGCAAGAGACCCAGTACTTC
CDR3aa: CASSVAPGQETQYF

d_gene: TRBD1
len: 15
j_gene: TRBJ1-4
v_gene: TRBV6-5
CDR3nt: TGTGCCAGCAGAGAATCAGGGGGCCTCGGAGAAAAACTGTTTTTT
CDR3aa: CASRESGGLGEKLFF

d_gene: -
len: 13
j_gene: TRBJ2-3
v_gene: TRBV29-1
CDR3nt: TGCAGCGTTAAACTACACCTCACAGATACGCAGTATTTT
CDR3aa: CSVKLHLTDTQYF

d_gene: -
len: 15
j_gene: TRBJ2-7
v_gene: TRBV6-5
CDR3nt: TGTGCCAGCAGTTACTCGGGGCAGCCCGACCACGGGCAGTACTTC
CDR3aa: CASSYSGQPDHGQYF

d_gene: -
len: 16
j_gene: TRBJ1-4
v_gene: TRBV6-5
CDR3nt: TGTGCCAGCAGTTATTTTTCCGGGAGCCTAAATGAAAAACTGTTTTTT
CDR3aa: CASSYFSGSLNEKLFF

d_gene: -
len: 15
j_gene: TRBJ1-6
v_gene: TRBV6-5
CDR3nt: TGTGCCAGCAGTCAGGACAGTATCTATAATTCACCCCTCCACTTT
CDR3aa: CASSQDSIYNSPLHF

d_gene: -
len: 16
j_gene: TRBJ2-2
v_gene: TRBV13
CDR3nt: TGTGCCAGCAGCTTAGGAGTAGGGGGACACACCGGGGAGCTGTTTTTT
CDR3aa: CASSLGVGGHTGELFF

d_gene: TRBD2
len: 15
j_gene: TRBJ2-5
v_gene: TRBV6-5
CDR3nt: TGTGCCAGCCGAGCGGGGGGAGGGTACCAAGAGACCCAGTACTTC
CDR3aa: CASRAGGGYQETQYF

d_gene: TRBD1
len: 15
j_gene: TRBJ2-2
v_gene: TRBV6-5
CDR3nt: TGTGCCAGCAGCCCGACCGGGACAGGACTAGGGGAGCTGTTTTTT
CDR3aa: CASSPTGTGLGELFF

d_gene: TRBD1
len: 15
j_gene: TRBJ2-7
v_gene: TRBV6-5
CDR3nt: TGTGCCAGCAGTTCGGACAGGGGGGAGCCCTACGAGCAGTACTTC
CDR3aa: CASSSDRGEPYEQYF

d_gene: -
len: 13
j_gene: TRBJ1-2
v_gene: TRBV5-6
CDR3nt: TGTGCCAGCAGCTTATCAGGGAACTATGGCTACACCTTC
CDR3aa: CASSLSGNYGYTF

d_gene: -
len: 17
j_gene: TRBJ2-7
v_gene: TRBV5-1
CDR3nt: TGCGCCAGCAGCTTGGACACCTCTACAGGGTACCCTCACGAGCAGTACTTC
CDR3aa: CASSLDTSTGYPHEQYF

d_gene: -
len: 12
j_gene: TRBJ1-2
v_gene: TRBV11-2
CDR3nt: TGTGCCAGCAGCGCCACGGGTTATGGCTACACCTTC
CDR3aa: CASSATGYGYTF

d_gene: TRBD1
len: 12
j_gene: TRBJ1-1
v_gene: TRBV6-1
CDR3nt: TGTGCCAGCAGTGTACGACAGGGTGAAGCTTTCTTT
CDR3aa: CASSVRQGEAFF

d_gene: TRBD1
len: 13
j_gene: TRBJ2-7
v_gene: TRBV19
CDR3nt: TGTGCCAGTAGTGCCACAGGGGTCTACGAGCAGTACTTC
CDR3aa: CASSATGVYEQYF

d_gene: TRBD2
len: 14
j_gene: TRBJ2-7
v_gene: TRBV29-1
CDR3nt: TGCAGCGTGAGCGGGGGGACCCTCGCCTACGAGCAGTACTTC
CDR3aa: CSVSGGTLAYEQYF

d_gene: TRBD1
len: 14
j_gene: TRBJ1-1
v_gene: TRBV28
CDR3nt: TGTGCCAGCAGTTTCTACAGGGGGCAAACTGAAGCTTTCTTT
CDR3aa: CASSFYRGQTEAFF